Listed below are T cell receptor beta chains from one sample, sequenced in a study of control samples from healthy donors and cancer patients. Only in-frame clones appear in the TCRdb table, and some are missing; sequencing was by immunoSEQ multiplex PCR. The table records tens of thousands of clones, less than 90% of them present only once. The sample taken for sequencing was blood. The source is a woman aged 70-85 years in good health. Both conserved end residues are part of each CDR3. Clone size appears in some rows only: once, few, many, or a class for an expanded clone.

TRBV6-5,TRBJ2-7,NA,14,CASSYGTALYEQYF
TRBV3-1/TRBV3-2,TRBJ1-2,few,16,CASSQEIQGGLYGYTF
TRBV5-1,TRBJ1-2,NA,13,CASSPQMDGGYTF
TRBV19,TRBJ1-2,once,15,CASSIAQGANYGYTF
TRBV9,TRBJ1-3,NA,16,CASSFLGTGKGNTIYF
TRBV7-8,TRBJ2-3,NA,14,CASTPRGGRDTQYF
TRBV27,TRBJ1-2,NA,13,CASSRDGSYGYTF
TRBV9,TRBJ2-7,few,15,CASSTGTGNPYEQYF
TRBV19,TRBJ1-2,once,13,CASKRSGNYGYTF
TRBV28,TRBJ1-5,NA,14,CASSLGAQNQPQHF
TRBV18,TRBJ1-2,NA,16,CASSPTNLGNNYGYTF
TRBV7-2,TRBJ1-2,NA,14,CASSTSAGPYGYTF
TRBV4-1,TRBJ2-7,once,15,CASSQEVSLAYEQYF
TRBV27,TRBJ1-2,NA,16,CASSLSVYGGNYGYTF
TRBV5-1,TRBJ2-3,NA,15,CASSLRLEVTDTQYF
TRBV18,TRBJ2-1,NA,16,CASSPGLAGGPSEQFF
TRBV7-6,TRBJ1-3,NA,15,CASSMGTVTGNTIYF
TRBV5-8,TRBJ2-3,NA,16,CASSIGQGPSTDMQYF
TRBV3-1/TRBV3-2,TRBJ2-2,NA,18,CASSQDGVGWKNTGELFF
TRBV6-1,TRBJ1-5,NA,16,CASSEASGATNQPQHF
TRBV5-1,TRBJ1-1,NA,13,CASSIGQSTEAFF
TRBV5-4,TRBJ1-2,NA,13,CASSFNPTGMGTF
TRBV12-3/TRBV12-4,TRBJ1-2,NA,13,CASSLKMGYGYTF
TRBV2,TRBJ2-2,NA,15,CASSSATSGFGELFF
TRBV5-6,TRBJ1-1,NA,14,CASSWGEMNTEAFF
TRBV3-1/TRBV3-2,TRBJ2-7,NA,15,CASSPAVVRGGEQYF
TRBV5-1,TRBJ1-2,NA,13,CASSLAANYGYTF
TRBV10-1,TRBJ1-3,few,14,CASSDPGTGNTIYF
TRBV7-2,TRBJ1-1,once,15,CASSPHSGGPRGAFF
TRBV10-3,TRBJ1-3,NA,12,CAISSDGNTIYF
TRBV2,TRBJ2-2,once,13,CASIGGLTGELFF
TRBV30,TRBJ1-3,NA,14,CAWSAGTAGNTIYF